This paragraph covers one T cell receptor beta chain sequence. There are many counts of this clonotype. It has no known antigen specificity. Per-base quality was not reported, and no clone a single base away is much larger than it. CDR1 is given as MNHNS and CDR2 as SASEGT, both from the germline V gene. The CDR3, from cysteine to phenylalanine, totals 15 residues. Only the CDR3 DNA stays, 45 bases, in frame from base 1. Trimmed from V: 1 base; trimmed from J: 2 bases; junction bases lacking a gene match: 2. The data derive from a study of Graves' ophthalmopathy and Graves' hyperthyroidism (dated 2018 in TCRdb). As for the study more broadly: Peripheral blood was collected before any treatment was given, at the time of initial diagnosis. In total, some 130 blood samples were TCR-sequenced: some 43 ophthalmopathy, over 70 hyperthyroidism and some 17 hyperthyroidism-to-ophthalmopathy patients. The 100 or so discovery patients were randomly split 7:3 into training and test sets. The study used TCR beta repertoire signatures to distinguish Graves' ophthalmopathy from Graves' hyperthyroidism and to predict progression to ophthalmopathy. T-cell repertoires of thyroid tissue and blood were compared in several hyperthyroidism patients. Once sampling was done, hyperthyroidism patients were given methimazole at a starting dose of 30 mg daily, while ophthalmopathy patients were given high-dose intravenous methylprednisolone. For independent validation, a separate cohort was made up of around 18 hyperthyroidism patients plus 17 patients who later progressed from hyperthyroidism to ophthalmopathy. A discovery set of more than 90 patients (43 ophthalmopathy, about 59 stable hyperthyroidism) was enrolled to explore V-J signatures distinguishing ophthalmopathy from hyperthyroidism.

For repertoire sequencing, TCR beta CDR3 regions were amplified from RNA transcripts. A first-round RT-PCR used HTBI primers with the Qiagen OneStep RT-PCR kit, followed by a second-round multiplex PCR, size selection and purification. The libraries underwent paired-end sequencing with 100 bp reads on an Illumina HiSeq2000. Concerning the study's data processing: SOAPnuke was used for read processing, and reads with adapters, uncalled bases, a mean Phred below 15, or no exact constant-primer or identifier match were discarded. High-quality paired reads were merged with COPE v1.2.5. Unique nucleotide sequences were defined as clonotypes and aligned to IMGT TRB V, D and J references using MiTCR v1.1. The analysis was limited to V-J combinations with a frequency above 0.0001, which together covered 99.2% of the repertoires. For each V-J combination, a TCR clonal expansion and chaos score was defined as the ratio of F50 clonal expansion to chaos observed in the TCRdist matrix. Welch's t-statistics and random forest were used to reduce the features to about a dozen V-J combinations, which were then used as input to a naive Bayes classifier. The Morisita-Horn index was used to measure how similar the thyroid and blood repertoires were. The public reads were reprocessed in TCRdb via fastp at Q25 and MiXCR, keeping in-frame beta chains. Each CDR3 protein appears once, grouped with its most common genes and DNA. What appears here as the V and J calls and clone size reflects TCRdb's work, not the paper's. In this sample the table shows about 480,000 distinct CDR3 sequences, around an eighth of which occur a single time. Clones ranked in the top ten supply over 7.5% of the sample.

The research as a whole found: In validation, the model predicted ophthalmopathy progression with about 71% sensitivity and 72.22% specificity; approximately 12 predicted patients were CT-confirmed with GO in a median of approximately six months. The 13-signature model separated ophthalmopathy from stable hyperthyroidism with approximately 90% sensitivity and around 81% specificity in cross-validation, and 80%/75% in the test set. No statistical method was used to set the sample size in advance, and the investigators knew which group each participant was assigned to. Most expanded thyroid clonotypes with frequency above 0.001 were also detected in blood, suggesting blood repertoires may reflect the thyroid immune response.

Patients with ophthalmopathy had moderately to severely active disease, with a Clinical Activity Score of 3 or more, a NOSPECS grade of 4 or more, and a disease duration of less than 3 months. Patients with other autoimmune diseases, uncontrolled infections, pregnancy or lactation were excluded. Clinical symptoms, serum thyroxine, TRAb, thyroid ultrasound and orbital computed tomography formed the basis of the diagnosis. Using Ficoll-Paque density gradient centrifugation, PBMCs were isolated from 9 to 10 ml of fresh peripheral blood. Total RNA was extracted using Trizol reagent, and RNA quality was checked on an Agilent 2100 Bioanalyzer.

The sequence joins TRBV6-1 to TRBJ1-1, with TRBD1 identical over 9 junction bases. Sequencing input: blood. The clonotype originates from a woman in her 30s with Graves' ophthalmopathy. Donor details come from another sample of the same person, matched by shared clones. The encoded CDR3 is CASSEEGQGNTEAFF. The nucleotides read TGTGCCAGCAGTGAAGAGGGACAGGGCAACACTGAAGCTTTCTTT.